The clone carrying this T cell receptor (beta chain) turned up a few times. Its antigen remains unknown. This sample stems from a study of T-cell memory formation after mild COVID-19. On the study more broadly: TCR clusters were largely donor specific.

This CDR3 contains 15 residues. V lost 4 bases to trimming and J lost 5 bases; unmatched junction nucleotides: 10. Germline lookup yields CDR1 SEHNR and CDR2 FQNEAQ (reference sequence). TCRdb used MiXCR to reprocess the 5' RACE reads, holding one entry per CDR3 protein. The sample includes a few hundred thousand distinct CDR3 sequences, around a sixth seen only once; the top ten take around a fifth. General study points: Clones which contracted sat mainly in CM and EM if CD4+, and in EMRA if CD8+.

Sequenced input: PBMCs or a T cell subset sorted from them (not recorded which). The source of this sequence is a man aged 18 to 29 who had mild COVID-19 (a few samples of this study predate the infection). Cell type and time point are not known. The rearrangement joins TRBV7-9 to TRBJ2-5; 7 bases map to TRBD2. CDR3 DNA sequence: TGTGCCAGCAGCTCGCCTAGCGGCCCAGGGGAGACCCAGTACTTC. It translates to CASSSPSGPGETQYF.